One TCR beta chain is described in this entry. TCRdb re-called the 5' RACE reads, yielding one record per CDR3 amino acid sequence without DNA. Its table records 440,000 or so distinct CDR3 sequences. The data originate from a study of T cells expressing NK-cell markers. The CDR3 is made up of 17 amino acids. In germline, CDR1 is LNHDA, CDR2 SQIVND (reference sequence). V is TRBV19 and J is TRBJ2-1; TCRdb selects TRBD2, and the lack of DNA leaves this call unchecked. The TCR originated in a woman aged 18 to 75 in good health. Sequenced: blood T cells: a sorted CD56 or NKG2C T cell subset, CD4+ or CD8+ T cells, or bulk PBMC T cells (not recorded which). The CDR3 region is CASSPQSSSGPHNEQFF.